This T cell receptor beta chain is from a study of circulating tumor DNA in untreated peripheral T-cell lymphoma. Study-level findings and limits: In about 80% of patients, tumor-specific clonotypes were identified.

Data came from immunoSEQ multiplex PCR; TCRdb stores just in-frame clones and leaves some out. The sample consists of about 8,900 clones, about 82% of them appearing once. As to this clone: Antigen unknown.

This tumor tissue came from a pretreatment baseline collection. Deletions cut 3 bases from V and 3 bases from J, with 9 bases between. Germline V lookup: CDR1 LNHDA, CDR2 SQIVND (reference sequence). This CDR3 comprises 14 residues. The V and J genes are TRBV19 and TRBJ1-5, with D hard to call. Specimen: tumor tissue. The sequence came from a human donor with peripheral T-cell lymphoma. The CDR3 is CASSMREINQPQHF. The CDR3 DNA sequence: TGTGCCAGTAGTATGAGGGAGATCAATCAGCCCCAGCATTTT. The variable domain in full, with the rest retrieved from reference TRBV19 and TRBJ1-5, is DGGITQSPKYLFRKEGQNVTLSCEQNLNHDAMYWYRQDPGQGLRLIYYSQIVNDFQKGDIAEGYSVSREKKESFPLTVTSAQKNPTAFYLCASSMREINQPQHFGDGTRLSIL.